These 20 T cell receptor beta chains came from one sample sequenced in a study of graft-versus-host responses after intestinal transplantation. Profiling relied on immunoSEQ multiplex PCR, and the TCRdb table lists in-frame clones only, not all of them. The sample consists of about 92,000 clones, around 90% of them appearing once. Their antigens remain unidentified. The sequencing here drew on unstimulated CD8+ T cells sorted from spleen or lymph node cells, taken before intestinal transplant. The source is a human donor who received an intestinal transplant.

J is TRBJ2-7 and V is TRBV10-2; D might be TRBD2 (6 bases). The ends were cut back, 8 bases at V and 1 base at J, with 15 bases in the middle. This CDR3 spans 14 amino acids. Germline V CDR1 and CDR2: WSHSY, SAAADI. CDR3 in DNA: TGCGCCAGCTGGCCCAGGCGGGGATCCTACGAGCAGTACTTC. It is translated as CASWPRRGSYEQYF.

This clone was detected once. The rearrangement links TRBV4-1 to TRBJ2-7; 9 nucleotides agree with TRBD2. V was clipped by 1 base and J by 3 bases; unmatched bases: 4. Per germline, CDR1 MGHRA and CDR2 YSYEKL. The CDR3 has 15 amino acids. The DNA for the CDR3 is TGCGCCAGCAGCCAAGGGACTAGCGAATACTACGAGCAGTACTTC. Amino acid sequence: CASSQGTSEYYEQYF.

This clone was observed once. The genes are TRBV6-5 and TRBJ2-5; D remains unclear. This CDR3 region has 12 residues. Germline loops: CDR1 MNHEY, CDR2 SVGAGI. Trimming removed 10 bases at V and 1 base at J, with 10 bases between. Here the CDR3 DNA reads TGTGCCACCTCTGGCGCCCAAGAGACCCAGTACTTC. It codes for CATSGAQETQYF.

The rearrangement links TRBV30 to TRBJ1-5; D is unresolved. Trimming cost V 1 base and J 0 bases, with 7 bases left between them. CDR3 size: 14 residues. Germline V gives CDR1 GTSNPN, CDR2 SVGIG (reference sequence). The CDR3 DNA sequence: TGTGCCTGGAGTGACGGGCATAGCAATCAGCCCCAGCATTTT. As protein: CAWSDGHSNQPQHF.

This clone occurred once. Within the sample, other DNA sequences also encode this same CDR3. The genes are TRBV11-2 and TRBJ2-5; D is possibly TRBD2 (6 bases). The CDR3 contains 13 residues. CDR1 and CDR2 (germline): SGHAT, FQNNGV. Trimming took off 5 bases at V and 4 bases at J, with 11 bases between the two ends. This CDR3 is CASSLAGGETQYF. CDR3 coding DNA: TGTGCCAGCAGCCTCGCCGGGGGAGAGACCCAGTACTTC.

This clone was seen just once. The V gene is TRBV11-2, the J gene TRBJ2-1; the match to TRBD2 covers 7 bases. CDR3 length: 15 residues. The ends lost 0 bases at V and 7 bases at J; junction bases unmatched: 6. CDR1 is SGHAT and CDR2 is FQNNGV in the germline V gene. As DNA, the CDR3 is TGTGCCAGCAGCTTAGAGGCGGGGGTGTGGAATGAGCAGTTCTTC. Translation gives CASSLEAGVWNEQFF.

The chain recombines TRBV9 with TRBJ1-2; D may be TRBD1 (6 bases). The V gene's germline CDR1 is SGDLS and CDR2 YYNGEE. The CDR3 totals 15 residues. V was pared by 3 bases and J by 4 bases, with 16 bases between. CDR3 region: CASSGGGKGPYGYTF. In DNA form, the CDR3 reads TGTGCCAGCAGCGGAGGGGGGAAGGGCCCCTATGGCTACACCTTC.

This chain connects TRBV18 to TRBJ2-3; D ambiguous. V gave up 0 bases and J gave up 4 bases, with 2 bases separating them. The CDR3 covers 12 residues. Germline CDR1 KGHSH, CDR2 LQKENI. The CDR3 region is CASSPPADTQYF. CDR3 coding DNA: TGTGCCAGCTCACCACCCGCAGATACGCAGTATTTT.

The V and J genes are TRBV13 and TRBJ2-7; 14 positions match TRBD2. Germline CDR1 reads PRHDT; CDR2 reads FYEKMQ (reference sequence). V shed 5 bases and J 0 bases; nucleotides not matched to a gene: 27. The CDR3 covers 24 residues. The CDR3 DNA sequence: TGTGCCAGCAGCGGACCCGGGACTAGCGGGAGTCTGGTCCTCAAGCCAAGGAGCTCCTACGAGCAGTACTTC. It encodes CASSGPGTSGSLVLKPRSSYEQYF. The complete variable domain, with remaining parts taken from reference TRBV13 and TRBJ2-7, reads AAGVIQSPRHLIKEKRETATLKCYPIPRHDTVYWYQQGPGQDPQFLISFYEKMQSDKGSIPDRFSAQQFSDYHSELNMSSLELGDSALYFCASSGPGTSGSLVLKPRSSYEQYFGPGTRLTVT.

The chain employs TRBV6-1 and TRBJ2-7; D may be TRBD2 (5 bases). Germline CDR1 is MNHNS and CDR2 is SASEGT. The CDR3 is 14 amino acids. V lost 6 bases to trimming and J lost 5 bases, with 17 bases between them. For the CDR3, the DNA is TGTGCCAGCAGCCAACTAGGATTTACAAACGAGCAGTACTTC. It yields the protein CASSQLGFTNEQYF.

V is TRBV18 and J is TRBJ2-6, with 9 nucleotides matching TRBD1. Germline-derived CDR1 and CDR2 are KGHSH and LQKENI. This CDR3 has 21 amino acids. The V gene end was trimmed by 0 bases and the J gene end by 0 bases; junction bases not matched to a gene: 12. This CDR3 is CASSPPGHRGRMNSGANVLTF. In DNA, the CDR3 is TGTGCCAGCTCACCACCGGGACACAGGGGGCGGATGAACTCTGGGGCCAACGTCCTGACTTTC.

This rearrangement joins TRBV9 to TRBJ1-2, with 7 bases identical to TRBD1. The germline V gene has CDR1 SGDLS and CDR2 YYNGEE. J gave up 2 bases and V 3 bases, and 10 bases lay outside the gene matches. The CDR3 loop spans 16 amino acids. The CDR3 DNA reads TGTGCCAGCAGCGGCGCAGGAGAGGACAGGAACTATGGCTACACCTTC. Translation: CASSGAGEDRNYGYTF.

The gene calls are TRBV9 and TRBJ2-2; 11 nucleotides line up with TRBD2. Per germline, CDR1 SGDLS and CDR2 YYNGEE. V was pared by 0 bases and J by 4 bases, with 2 bases of the junction left unmatched. This CDR3 is built from 16 residues. In nucleotides, the CDR3 is TGTGCCAGCAGCGTAGGACTAGCGGGGCCCACCGGGGAGCTGTTTTTT. Translating gives CASSVGLAGPTGELFF.

The V call is TRBV30, the J call TRBJ2-1; the D gene is possibly TRBD2 (5 bases). This CDR3 has 14 amino acids. CDR1 and CDR2 (germline): GTSNPN, SVGIG (reference sequence). With 0 bases removed from V and 5 bases from J, the gap between germline ends came to 11 bases. DNA of the CDR3: TGTGCCTGGAGTGTACGGGGTACCCACAATGAGCAGTTCTTC. Its translation: CAWSVRGTHNEQFF.

The rearrangement uses TRBV19 and TRBJ2-2, with 7 nucleotides matching TRBD1. V trimming: 8 bases; J trimming: 7 bases; junction bases outside the gene matches: 4. This CDR3 has 12 amino acids. Germline CDR1 reads LNHDA; CDR2 reads SQIVND (reference sequence). In nucleotides, the CDR3 is TGTGCCAGTGGACAGGTGATCGGGGAGCTGTTTTTT. Translated, it gives CASGQVIGELFF. The whole variable domain, remainder taken from reference TRBV19 and TRBJ2-2, is DGGITQSPKYLFRKEGQNVTLSCEQNLNHDAMYWYRQDPGQGLRLIYYSQIVNDFQKGDIAEGYSVSREKKESFPLTVTSAQKNPTAFYLCASGQVIGELFFGEGSRLTVL.

V usage is TRBV7-9 and J usage is TRBJ2-3; 8 positions agree with TRBD1. The V segment lost 5 bases and the J segment 2 bases; nucleotides outside the gene matches: 12. Germline V gene sequence: CDR1 SEHNR, CDR2 FQNEAQ (reference sequence). The CDR3 has 17 amino acids. The CDR3 DNA is TGTGCCAGCAGCCAAGGGACGACAGGGGATCTCACAGATACGCAGTATTTT. Amino acids: CASSQGTTGDLTDTQYF.

V usage is TRBV18 and J usage is TRBJ2-5; TRBD2 aligns across 8 bases. The J call may be faulty, since TRBJ2-7 better matches the DNA end. Germline V gives CDR1 KGHSH, CDR2 LQKENI. The CDR3 is 15 amino acids. DNA for the CDR3: TGTGCCAGCTCACTTAGCGGGACCGGACCCTACGAGCAGTACTTC. It specifies CASSLSGTGPYEQYF.

This clone was found once. The chain links TRBV5-6 to TRBJ2-7, with a tentative D call TRBD1 (7 bases). Trimming took 4 bases from V and 2 from J, leaving 19 bases between them. The CDR3 extends over 16 amino acids. CDR1 and CDR2 (germline): SGHDT, YYEEEE. CDR3 amino acids: CASSRPTTGTPYEQYF. The CDR3 coding sequence is TGTGCCAGCAGCCGCCCGACGACAGGGACTCCCTACGAGCAGTACTTC.

The chain employs TRBV7-9 and TRBJ2-4; D might be TRBD1 or TRBD2, each matching 5 bases. This CDR3 spans 15 amino acids. The V gene's germline CDR1 is SEHNR and CDR2 FQNEAQ (reference sequence). V dropped 3 bases and J dropped 4 bases, with 13 bases sitting between them. The CDR3 DNA follows: TGTGCCAGCAGCTTGTACCGGGACGTTAAAAACATTCAGTACTTC. Amino acids: CASSLYRDVKNIQYF.

The table lists this clone with a count of one. For the CDR3, the DNA is TGCGCCAGCAGCCAAGGGCTAGTTAAAAATACGCAGTATTTT. Protein sequence: CASSQGLVKNTQYF. V gene TRBV4-1 combines with J gene TRBJ2-3; D is unclear. This CDR3 has 14 amino acids. V lost 1 base and J lost 7, with 12 bases in between. Germline V gives CDR1 MGHRA, CDR2 YSYEKL.